Following are 22 T cell receptor beta chains from one sample sequenced in a study of blood T cell repertoires in COVID-19. The assay was immunoSEQ multiplex PCR, and TCRdb's table has in-frame clones only and misses some. In the table there are roughly 200,000 clones, over 70% of which are singletons. Sequences were obtained from peripheral blood. Every receptor here comes from a woman in her 70s with acute or convalescent COVID-19.

This chain joins TRBV21-1 and TRBJ2-4; TRBD2, the table's D call, was not compared with the DNA. TRBV21-1 is a pseudogene locus. This CDR3 spans 17 amino acids. The CDR3 sequence: CASRGLAGGPAKNIQYF. CDR3 nucleotides: TGTGCCAGCAGGGGACTAGCGGGAGGGCCGGCCAAAAACATTCAGTACTTC.

The genes are TRBV28 and TRBJ1-1; 7 bases match TRBD1. The CDR3 is 16 amino acids. In germline, CDR1 is MDHEN, CDR2 SYDVKM. Germline trimming cut 6 bases from V and 0 bases from J; bases unmatched to any gene: 10. CDR3 region: CASRVYPGQLNTEAFF. CDR3 bases: TGTGCCAGCAGAGTTTACCCGGGACAGTTGAACACTGAAGCTTTCTTT. The full variable domain, its missing parts supplied by reference TRBV28 and TRBJ1-1, is DVKVTQSSRYLVKRTGEKVFLECVQDMDHENMFWYRQDPGLGLRLIYFSYDVKMKEKGDIPEGYSVSREKKERFSLILESASTNQTSMYLCASRVYPGQLNTEAFFGQGTRLTVV.

The chain recombines TRBV5-1 with TRBJ2-5, with D possibly being TRBD1 (5 bases). The germline gives CDR1 SGHRS, CDR2 YFSETQ. V shed 6 bases and J shed 2 bases, with 11 bases lying between them. CDR3 length: 13 amino acids. The CDR3 DNA sequence: TGCGCCAGCACCACAGGTTTTCAAGAGACCCAGTACTTC. This gives the protein CASTTGFQETQYF.

The chain is built from TRBV29-1 and TRBJ2-1, with 9 bases fitting TRBD2. The germline gives CDR1 SQVTM, CDR2 ANQGSEA. The CDR3 contains 15 residues. V was clipped by 5 bases and J by 8 bases; unmatched bases: 13. CDR3 residues: CSVQRVSGRGDEQFF. DNA for the CDR3: TGCAGCGTTCAAAGGGTTAGCGGGAGAGGCGATGAGCAGTTCTTC.

V and J are TRBV19 and TRBJ2-1, with a weak D call TRBD1 (5 bases). The germline gives CDR1 LNHDA, CDR2 SQIVND (reference sequence). The length of the CDR3 is 14 residues. V was cut by 3 bases and J by 10 bases, with 16 bases left in between. CDR3 nucleotide sequence: TGTGCCAGTAGTATCTATAGGGGCCAGTCGGAGCAGTTCTTC. Its protein is CASSIYRGQSEQFF.

The chain joins TRBV13 to TRBJ2-7; 13 bases align to TRBD2. The CDR3 is 16 amino acids. Looked up from germline, CDR1 is PRHDT and CDR2 is FYEKMQ (reference sequence). V was pared by 5 bases and J by 1 base, with 5 bases of the junction left unmatched. The CDR3 DNA reads as TGTGCCAGCAGCGCCCGACTAGCGGGGGGATCCTACGAGCAGTACTTC. It translates to CASSARLAGGSYEQYF. Using reference TRBV13 and TRBJ2-7 for the parts outside the CDR3, the full variable domain is AAGVIQSPRHLIKEKRETATLKCYPIPRHDTVYWYQQGPGQDPQFLISFYEKMQSDKGSIPDRFSAQQFSDYHSELNMSSLELGDSALYFCASSARLAGGSYEQYFGPGTRLTVT.

The rearrangement joins TRBV10-3 to TRBJ2-5; 8 bases map to TRBD2. V lost 11 bases to trimming and J lost 3 bases; unmatched junction nucleotides: 11. Germline V lookup: CDR1 ENHRY, CDR2 SYGVKD. The length of the CDR3 is 14 residues. The CDR3 nucleotides read TGTGCCGCGGGTGGGCGGGAGGCGGAAGAGACCCAGTACTTC. As protein: CAAGGREAEETQYF.

The V call is TRBV6-4, the J call TRBJ2-3; 11 nucleotides line up with TRBD2. Germline trimming cut 2 bases from V and 4 bases from J; bases unmatched to any gene: 5. Germline CDR1 and CDR2: MRHNA and SNTAGT. The CDR3 sequence is 16 residues long. The CDR3 is CASSDGVAGGSDTQYF. The CDR3 region has the DNA TGTGCCAGCAGTGACGGGGTAGCGGGAGGGTCAGATACGCAGTATTTT.

The gene calls are TRBV18 and TRBJ2-7; D not resolved. Trimming took 1 base from V and 2 from J, leaving 6 bases between them. In germline, CDR1 is KGHSH, CDR2 LQKENI. The CDR3 is 13 residues long. DNA of the CDR3: TGTGCCAGCTCACCACTTCAAACCTACGAGCAGTACTTC. Its translation: CASSPLQTYEQYF.

The V call is TRBV28, the J call TRBJ2-5, with 7 bases identical to TRBD1. Germline CDR1 MDHEN, CDR2 SYDVKM. The length of the CDR3 is 14 residues. Unmatched junction bases numbered 5, after V lost 5 bases and J lost 2 bases. CDR3 sequence reads: CASSLRDRQETQYF. The CDR3 nucleotides read TGTGCCAGCAGTCTCCGGGACAGACAAGAGACCCAGTACTTC.

This chain links TRBV19 with TRBJ2-1, with 14 bases that match TRBD2. J was trimmed by 9 bases and V by 3 bases; bases with no gene match: 1. CDR1 and CDR2 from the germline V gene are LNHDA and SQIVND (reference sequence). The CDR3 covers 14 residues. The CDR3 DNA is TGTGCCAGTAGTATGGGACTAGCGGGAGTTGAGCAGTTCTTC. This encodes CASSMGLAGVEQFF.

V is TRBV7-9 and J is TRBJ2-7, with 9 nucleotides matching TRBD1. The CDR3 extends over 18 amino acids. V gave up 5 bases and J gave up 0 bases; unmatched junction bases: 14. The V gene's germline CDR1 is SEHNR and CDR2 FQNEAQ (reference sequence). CDR3 nucleotide sequence: TGTGCCAGCAGCCCCCTAGGGACAGGGAGGGACAGCTCCTACGAGCAGTACTTC. Its translation: CASSPLGTGRDSSYEQYF.

This clone was counted only a few times. The rearrangement uses TRBV30 and TRBJ1-6; 9 bases agree with TRBD1. Germline trimming cut 8 bases from V and 8 bases from J; bases unmatched to any gene: 7. The CDR3 consists of 13 residues. The germline gives CDR1 GTSNPN, CDR2 SVGIG (reference sequence). The CDR3 DNA follows: TGTGCCGGGACAGGGCGTTCGGATTCACCCCTCCACTTT. Protein: CAGTGRSDSPLHF.

This clone was detected a few times. The V and J genes are TRBV28 and TRBJ1-1; D is possibly TRBD1 (5 bases). The CDR3 is 14 amino acids. Trimming took 4 bases from V and 5 from J, leaving 14 bases between them. The germline V gene encodes CDR1 MDHEN and CDR2 SYDVKM. CDR3 in amino acids: CASSYPSRGTEAFF. CDR3 in DNA: TGTGCCAGCAGTTACCCGTCTAGGGGTACTGAAGCTTTCTTT.

The CDR3 region is CASSRGGRGGNEQFF. DNA for the CDR3: TGTGCCAGCAGTCGAGGCGGGAGAGGAGGTAATGAGCAGTTCTTC. This chain joins TRBV2 and TRBJ2-1, with TRBD2 matching 7 bases. V was clipped by 5 bases and J by 7 bases; unmatched bases: 11. The CDR3 is made up of 15 amino acids. Germline-derived CDR1 and CDR2 are SNHLY and FYNNEI.

V gene TRBV15 combines with J gene TRBJ2-1, with 11 bases identical to TRBD2. Per germline, CDR1 LNHNV and CDR2 YYDKDF (reference sequence). The trim removed 1 base at V and 3 bases at J, leaving 11 bases unmatched. The CDR3 is 19 residues long. The CDR3 loop reads CATSRVGLIAGGLYNEQFF. DNA for the CDR3: TGTGCCACCAGCAGAGTTGGTTTGATAGCGGGAGGGCTCTACAATGAGCAGTTCTTC.

The CDR3 reads CASSGPTERDLYEQYF. The CDR3 bases are TGCGCCAGCAGTGGCCCCACTGAGCGCGACCTATACGAGCAGTACTTC. The chain joins TRBV10-1 to TRBJ2-7; D ambiguous. The CDR3 is made up of 16 amino acids. The V gene's germline CDR1 is WNHNN and CDR2 SYGVQD (reference sequence). The V end was cut by 4 bases, the J end by 4 bases, with 20 bases between.

V and J are TRBV27 and TRBJ2-1, with no clear D. This CDR3 is 15 amino acids long. V was clipped by 2 bases and J by 0 bases, with 8 bases between them. Germline V CDR1 and CDR2: MNHEY, SMNVEV (reference sequence). This CDR3 is CASSLGGSSYNEQFF. As DNA, the CDR3 is TGTGCCAGCAGTTTAGGCGGAAGCTCCTACAATGAGCAGTTCTTC.

This chain uses TRBV3-1 (or the pseudogene TRBV3-2) with TRBJ2-7; no reliable D call. With 0 bases removed from V and 6 bases from J, the gap between germline ends came to 18 bases. Per the germline V gene, CDR1 is LGHDT and CDR2 is YNNKEL (reference sequence). There are 16 residues in the CDR3. This chain's CDR3 is CASSQDRGTLGGEQYF. CDR3 sequence (DNA): TGTGCCAGCAGCCAAGATCGAGGAACGCTCGGCGGCGAGCAGTACTTC.

The gene calls are TRBV28 and TRBJ2-7; D not certain. The CDR3 totals 11 residues. Germline CDR1 MDHEN, CDR2 SYDVKM. Between the trimmed V and J ends, which lost 5 bases and 3 bases, there was a span of 5 bases. The CDR3 DNA reads as TGTGCCAGCAGTATCAGCTACGAGCAGTACTTC. Amino acid sequence: CASSISYEQYF. Based on the CDR3 plus reference TRBV28 and TRBJ2-7, the full variable domain is DVKVTQSSRYLVKRTGEKVFLECVQDMDHENMFWYRQDPGLGLRLIYFSYDVKMKEKGDIPEGYSVSREKKERFSLILESASTNQTSMYLCASSISYEQYFGPGTRLTVT.

This clone was counted only a few times. The chain carries TRBV9 and TRBJ2-1; TRBD1 aligns across 8 bases. The CDR3 loop spans 19 amino acids. Germline V lookup: CDR1 SGDLS, CDR2 YYNGEE. The V and J ends lost 4 bases and 0 bases, in that order; junction bases with no gene match: 15. The CDR3 loop reads CASSQRQGFASGSYNEQFF. For the CDR3, the DNA is TGTGCCAGCAGCCAACGACAGGGGTTCGCTTCGGGCTCCTACAATGAGCAGTTCTTC.

In DNA form, the CDR3 reads TGCGCCAGCAGCTTGGAGCGGGGAGACTACAATGAGCAGTTCTTC. Encoded protein: CASSLERGDYNEQFF. This chain uses TRBV5-1 with TRBJ2-1; TRBD2 agrees at 7 bases. The germline V gene encodes CDR1 SGHRS and CDR2 YFSETQ. Trimming took 0 bases from V and 3 from J; bases not matched to a gene: 3. The length of the CDR3 is 15 residues. Supplemented by reference TRBV5-1 and TRBJ2-1, the full variable domain reads KAGVTQTPRYLIKTRGQQVTLSCSPISGHRSVSWYQQTPGQGLQFLFEYFSETQRNKGNFPGRFSGRQFSNSRSEMNVSTLELGDSALYLCASSLERGDYNEQFFGPGTRLTVL.